This T cell receptor (beta chain) is drawn from a study of human T cells and chemical hapten exposure. General study findings and limits: DPC sensitization did not alter TCRs above 1 in 1000 frequency.

As to time point: pre-sensitization, week 0. Described treatment: therapeutic diphenylcyclopropenone sensitization with weekly scalp DPC. The CDR3 consists of 18 residues. V lost 4 bases to trimming and J lost 4 bases, with 25 bases between them. Germline V gene data show CDR1 as MNHEY and CDR2 as SVGEGT. One entry per CDR3 protein, called by TCRdb with MiXCR from the RACE reads. The repertoire holds 35,000 to 45,000 distinct CDR3 sequences, around 12% seen once, with under 7% in the top ten. This clonotype was counted ten times or more. What it recognizes is unknown. The origin of this receptor is a woman aged 30 to 39 with alopecia areata. Some clones in this sample may be carry-over from other donors' samples. This specimen was whole blood, taken in connection with sensitization to the hapten diphenylcyclopropenone (DPC). The chain joins TRBV6-2 or TRBV6-3 to TRBJ2-5, with D tentatively TRBD1 (5 bases). CDR3 residues: CASSSLKQALRTGETQYF. CDR3 nucleotide sequence: TGTGCCAGCAGTTCCCTGAAACAGGCCCTAAGGACCGGAGAGACCCAGTACTTC.